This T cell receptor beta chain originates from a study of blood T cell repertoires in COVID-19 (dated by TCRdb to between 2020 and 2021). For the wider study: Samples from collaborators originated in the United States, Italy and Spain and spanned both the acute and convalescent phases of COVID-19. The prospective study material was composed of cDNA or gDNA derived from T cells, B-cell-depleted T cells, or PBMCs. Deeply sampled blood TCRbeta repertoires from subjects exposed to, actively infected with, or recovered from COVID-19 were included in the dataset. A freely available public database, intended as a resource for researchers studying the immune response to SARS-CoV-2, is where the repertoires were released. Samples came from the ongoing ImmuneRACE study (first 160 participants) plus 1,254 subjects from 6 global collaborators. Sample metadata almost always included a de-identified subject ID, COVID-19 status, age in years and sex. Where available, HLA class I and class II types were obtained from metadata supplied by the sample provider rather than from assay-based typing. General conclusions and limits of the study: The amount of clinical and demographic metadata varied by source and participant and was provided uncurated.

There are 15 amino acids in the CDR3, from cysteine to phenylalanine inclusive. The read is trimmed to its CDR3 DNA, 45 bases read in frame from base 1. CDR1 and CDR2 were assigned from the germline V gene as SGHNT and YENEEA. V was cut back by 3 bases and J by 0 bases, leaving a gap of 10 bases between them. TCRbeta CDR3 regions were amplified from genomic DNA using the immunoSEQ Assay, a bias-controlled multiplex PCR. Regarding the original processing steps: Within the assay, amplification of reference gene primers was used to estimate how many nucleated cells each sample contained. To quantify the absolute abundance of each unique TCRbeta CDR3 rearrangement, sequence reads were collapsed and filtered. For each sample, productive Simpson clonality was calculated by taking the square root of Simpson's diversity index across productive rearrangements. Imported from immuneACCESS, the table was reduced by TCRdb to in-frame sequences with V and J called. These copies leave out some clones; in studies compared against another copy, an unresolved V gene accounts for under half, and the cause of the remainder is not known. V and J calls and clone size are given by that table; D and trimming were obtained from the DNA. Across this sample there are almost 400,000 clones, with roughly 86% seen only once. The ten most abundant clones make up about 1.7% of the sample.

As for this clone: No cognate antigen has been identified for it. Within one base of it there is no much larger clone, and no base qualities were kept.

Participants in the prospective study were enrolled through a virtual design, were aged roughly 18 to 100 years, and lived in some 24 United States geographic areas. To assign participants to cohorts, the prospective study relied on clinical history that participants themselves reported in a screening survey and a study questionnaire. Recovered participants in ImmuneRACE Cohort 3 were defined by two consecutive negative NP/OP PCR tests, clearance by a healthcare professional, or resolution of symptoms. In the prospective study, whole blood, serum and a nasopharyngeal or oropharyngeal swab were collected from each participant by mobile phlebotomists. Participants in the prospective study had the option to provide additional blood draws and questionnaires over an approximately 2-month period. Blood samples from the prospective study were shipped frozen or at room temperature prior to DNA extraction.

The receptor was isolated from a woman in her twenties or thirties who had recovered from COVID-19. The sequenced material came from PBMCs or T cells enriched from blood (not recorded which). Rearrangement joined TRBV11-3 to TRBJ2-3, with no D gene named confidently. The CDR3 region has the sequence CASSLGEQSTDTQYF. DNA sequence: TGTGCCAGCAGCTTGGGCGAGCAAAGCACAGATACGCAGTATTTT.